This TCR beta chain was sequenced during a study of neurological immune-mediated disorders. Study-wide context: The 35 or so patients with multiple sclerosis comprised 31 relapsing-remitting cases and 3 secondary progressive cases. The study, taken as a whole, reports: Neither clinical nor MRI features were associated with the multiple sclerosis repertoire cluster. The most TCR clonal expansion was seen in HTLV-1-associated myelopathy, and the least was seen in multiple sclerosis, which fell below healthy controls.

TCRdb re-called the 5' RACE reads with MiXCR, one entry per CDR3 protein. This table has roughly 46,000 distinct CDR3 sequences, roughly 2% appearing once. The germline V gene encodes CDR1 DFQATT and CDR2 SNEGSKA (reference sequence). The CDR3 is made up of 16 amino acids. The sample holds many counts of this clonotype. What it recognizes is unknown. One end of the junction varies from germline; a read error may be responsible. The sequencing sample was made of PBMCs. This TCR came from a woman aged 40-49 years with multiple sclerosis. The chain joins TRBV20-1 to TRBJ2-4, with D possibly matching TRBD2 (7 bases). The CDR3 nucleotides are TGCAGTGCCCCCCCCATACGAGGGGGGGCCAGAAACATTCAGTACTTC. It translates to CSAPPIRGGARNIQYF.